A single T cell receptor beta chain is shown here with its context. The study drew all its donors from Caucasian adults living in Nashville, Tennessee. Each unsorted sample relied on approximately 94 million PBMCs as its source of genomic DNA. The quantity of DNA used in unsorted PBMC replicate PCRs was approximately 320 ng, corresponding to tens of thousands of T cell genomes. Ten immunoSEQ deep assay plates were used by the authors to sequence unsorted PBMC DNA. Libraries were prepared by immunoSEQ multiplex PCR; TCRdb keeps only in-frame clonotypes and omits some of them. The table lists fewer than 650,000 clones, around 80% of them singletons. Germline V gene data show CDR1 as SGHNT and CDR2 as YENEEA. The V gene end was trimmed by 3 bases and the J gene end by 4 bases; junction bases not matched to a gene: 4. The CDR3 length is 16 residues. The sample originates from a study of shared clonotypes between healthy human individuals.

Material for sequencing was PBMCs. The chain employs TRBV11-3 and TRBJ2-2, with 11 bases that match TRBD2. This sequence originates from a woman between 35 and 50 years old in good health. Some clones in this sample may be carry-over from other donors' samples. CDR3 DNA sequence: TGTGCCAGCAGCTTCAACGGACTAGCGGGCACCGGGGAGCTGTTTTTT. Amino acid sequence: CASSFNGLAGTGELFF.